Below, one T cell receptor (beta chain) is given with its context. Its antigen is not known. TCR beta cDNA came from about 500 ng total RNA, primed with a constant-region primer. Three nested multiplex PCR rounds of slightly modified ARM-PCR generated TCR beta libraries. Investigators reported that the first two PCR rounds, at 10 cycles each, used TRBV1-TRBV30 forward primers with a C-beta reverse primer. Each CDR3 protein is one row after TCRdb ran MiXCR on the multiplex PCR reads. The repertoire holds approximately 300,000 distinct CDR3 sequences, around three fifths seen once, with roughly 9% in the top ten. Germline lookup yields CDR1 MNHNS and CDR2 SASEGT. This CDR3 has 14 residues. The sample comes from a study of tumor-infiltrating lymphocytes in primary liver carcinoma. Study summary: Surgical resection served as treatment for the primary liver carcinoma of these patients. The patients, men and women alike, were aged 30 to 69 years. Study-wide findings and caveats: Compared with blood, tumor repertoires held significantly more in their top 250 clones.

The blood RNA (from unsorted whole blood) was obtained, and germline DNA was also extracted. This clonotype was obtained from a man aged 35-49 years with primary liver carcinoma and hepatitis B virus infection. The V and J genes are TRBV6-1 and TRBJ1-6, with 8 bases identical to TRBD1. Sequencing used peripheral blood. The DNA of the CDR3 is TGTATCAGCAGCCGGACAGGGAGGGATTCACCCCTCCACTTT. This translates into CISSRTGRDSPLHF.